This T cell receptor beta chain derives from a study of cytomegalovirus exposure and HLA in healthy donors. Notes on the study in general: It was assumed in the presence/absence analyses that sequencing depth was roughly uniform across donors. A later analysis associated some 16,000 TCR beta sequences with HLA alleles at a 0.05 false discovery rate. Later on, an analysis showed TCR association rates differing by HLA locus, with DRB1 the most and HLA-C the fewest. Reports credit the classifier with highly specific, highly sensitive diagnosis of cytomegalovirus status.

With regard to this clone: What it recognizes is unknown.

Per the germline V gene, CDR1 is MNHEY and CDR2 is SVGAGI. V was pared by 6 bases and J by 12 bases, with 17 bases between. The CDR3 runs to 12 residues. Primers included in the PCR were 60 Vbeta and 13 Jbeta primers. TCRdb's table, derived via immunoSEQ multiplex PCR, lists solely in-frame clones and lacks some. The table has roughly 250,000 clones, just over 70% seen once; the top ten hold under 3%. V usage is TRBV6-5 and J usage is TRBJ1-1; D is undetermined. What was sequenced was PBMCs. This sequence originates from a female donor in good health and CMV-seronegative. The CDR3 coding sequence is TGTGCCAGCAGCCCCGGGAGGGAAGTCACTTTCTTT. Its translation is CASSPGREVTFF.